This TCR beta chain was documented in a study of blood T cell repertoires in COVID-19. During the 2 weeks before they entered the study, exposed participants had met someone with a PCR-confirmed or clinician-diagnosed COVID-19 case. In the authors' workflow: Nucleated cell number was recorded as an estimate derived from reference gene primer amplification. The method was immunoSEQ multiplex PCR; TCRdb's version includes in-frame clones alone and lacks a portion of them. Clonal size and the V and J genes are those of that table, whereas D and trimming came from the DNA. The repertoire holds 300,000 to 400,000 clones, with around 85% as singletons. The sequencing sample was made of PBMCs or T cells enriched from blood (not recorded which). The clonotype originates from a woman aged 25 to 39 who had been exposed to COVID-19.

The CDR3 loop reads CASSQESSSGAWVNTEAFF. The CDR3 nucleotides are TGCGCCAGCAGCCAAGAAAGCTCCTCAGGGGCTTGGGTGAACACTGAAGCTTTCTTT. The rearrangement uses TRBV4-1 and TRBJ1-1, with a tentative D call TRBD1 (6 bases). From germline, CDR1 is MGHRA and CDR2 YSYEKL. The CDR3 is 19 amino acids. V was clipped by 0 bases and J by 0 bases, with 20 bases between them.